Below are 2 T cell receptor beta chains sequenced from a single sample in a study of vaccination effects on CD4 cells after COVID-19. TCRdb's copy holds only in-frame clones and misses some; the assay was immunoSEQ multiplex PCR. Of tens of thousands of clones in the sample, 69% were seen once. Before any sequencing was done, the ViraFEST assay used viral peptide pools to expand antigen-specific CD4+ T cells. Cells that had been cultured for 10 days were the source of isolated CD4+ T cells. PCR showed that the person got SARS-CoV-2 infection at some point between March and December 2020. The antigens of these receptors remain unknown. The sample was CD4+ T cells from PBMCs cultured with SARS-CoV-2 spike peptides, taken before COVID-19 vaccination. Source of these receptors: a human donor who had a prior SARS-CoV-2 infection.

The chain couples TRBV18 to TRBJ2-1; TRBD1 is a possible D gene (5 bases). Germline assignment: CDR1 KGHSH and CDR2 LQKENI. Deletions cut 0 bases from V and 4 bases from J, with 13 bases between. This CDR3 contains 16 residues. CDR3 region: CASSPPGARVYNEQFF. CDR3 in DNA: TGTGCCAGCTCACCACCTGGGGCTAGAGTATACAATGAGCAGTTCTTC.

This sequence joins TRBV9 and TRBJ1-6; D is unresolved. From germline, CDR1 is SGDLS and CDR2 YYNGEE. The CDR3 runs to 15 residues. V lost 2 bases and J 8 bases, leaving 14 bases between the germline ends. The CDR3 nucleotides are TGTGCCAGCAGCGTTCTGGACGGGTTGGATTCACCCCTCCACTTT. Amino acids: CASSVLDGLDSPLHF.